Only a few counts were recorded for the clone carrying this T cell receptor beta chain. Its antigen is currently unknown. The data originate from a study of OX40 agonist ivuxolimab in advanced cancers. Whole-study context: Patients in the trial were receiving intravenous ivuxolimab every 2 weeks, at doses of 0.01 to 10 mg/kg. The study enrolled dose-escalation patients with hepatocellular carcinoma, melanoma, renal cell or head and neck cancer. Study-wide findings and caveats: Low normalized clonal expansion also occurred in some nonresponding patients.

This table comes from immunoSEQ multiplex PCR, and its TCRdb copy is limited to in-frame clones, with some not included. The sample has some 85,000 clones; about 88% are singletons. Germline CDR1 is SGHVS and CDR2 is FQNEAQ. The germline V and J ends were trimmed by 4 bases and 1 base, with 17 bases remaining between them. The CDR3 loop spans 17 amino acids. The clonotype originates from an adult with an advanced solid tumor such as melanoma, head and neck, liver or kidney cancer. The V and J genes are TRBV7-8 and TRBJ1-3, with a tentative D call TRBD1 (5 bases). The starting material was CD4+ or CD8+ T cells sorted from blood, obtained in a trial of the OX40 agonist ivuxolimab. The CDR3 is CASSSYRAGQSGNTIYF. The CDR3 DNA is TGTGCCAGCAGCTCCTATCGGGCAGGGCAGTCTGGAAACACCATATATTTT.